Listed below are T cell receptor beta chains from one sample, sequenced in a study of blood T cell repertoires in COVID-19. The method was immunoSEQ multiplex PCR; TCRdb's version includes in-frame clones alone and lacks a portion of them. The table includes 190,000 or so clones, around 87% detected once. Material for sequencing was peripheral blood. The receptor source for this set is a man aged 40-50 years with active or convalescent COVID-19. Both conserved end residues are part of each CDR3. The order of the fields is clone size, J gene, D gene, V gene, CDR3 protein, CDR3 DNA. The D gene is left open where the match is weak. Expanded clones are given a class, and other clones once, few, many or no size at all.

abundance: once; j_gene: TRBJ2-2; d_gene: NA; v_gene: TRBV30; CDR3aa: CAWTDREDTGELFF; CDR3nt: TGTGCCTGGACCGACAGGGAGGACACCGGGGAGCTGTTTTTT
abundance: once; j_gene: TRBJ1-1; d_gene: NA; v_gene: TRBV2; CDR3aa: CASSEALQGMTEAFF; CDR3nt: TGTGCCAGCAGTGAAGCGCTCCAGGGGATGACTGAAGCTTTCTTT
abundance: NA; j_gene: TRBJ1-5; d_gene: NA; v_gene: TRBV19; CDR3aa: CASSNQGFNQPQHF; CDR3nt: TGTGCCAGTAGTAACCAGGGATTCAATCAGCCCCAGCATTTT
abundance: NA; j_gene: TRBJ2-5; d_gene: TRBD2; v_gene: TRBV6-5; CDR3aa: CASRGLAGETQYF; CDR3nt: TGTGCCAGCAGGGGACTAGCGGGGGAGACCCAGTACTTC
abundance: NA; j_gene: TRBJ2-7; d_gene: NA; v_gene: TRBV25-1; CDR3aa: CASSESRGPTEQYF; CDR3nt: TGTGCCAGCAGTGAATCCAGGGGACCCACCGAGCAGTACTTC
abundance: once; j_gene: TRBJ1-6; d_gene: TRBD1; v_gene: TRBV5-6; CDR3aa: CASSFYDRGNSPLHF; CDR3nt: TGTGCCAGCAGCTTTTACGACAGGGGTAATTCACCCCTCCACTTT
abundance: NA; j_gene: TRBJ2-5; d_gene: NA; v_gene: TRBV11-2; CDR3aa: CASTGPGETQYF; CDR3nt: TGTGCCAGCACGGGCCCGGGGGAGACCCAGTACTTC
abundance: once; j_gene: TRBJ2-5; d_gene: TRBD2; v_gene: TRBV11-3; CDR3aa: CASSFSGGAGQETQYF; CDR3nt: TGTGCCAGCAGCTTTAGCGGGGGGGCCGGGCAAGAGACCCAGTACTTC
abundance: NA; j_gene: TRBJ2-3; d_gene: TRBD2; v_gene: TRBV5-5; CDR3aa: CASAPTAWRGSTDTQYF; CDR3nt: TGTGCCAGCGCGCCCACCGCCTGGCGGGGGAGCACAGATACGCAGTATTTT
abundance: once; j_gene: TRBJ1-6; d_gene: NA; v_gene: TRBV4-1; CDR3aa: CASSQDRDSPLHF; CDR3nt: TGCGCCAGCAGCCAAGACAGGGATTCACCCCTCCACTTT
abundance: NA; j_gene: TRBJ1-4; d_gene: NA; v_gene: TRBV19; CDR3aa: CASSLQGVLNEKLFF; CDR3nt: TGTGCCAGTAGCCTACAGGGTGTCCTCAATGAAAAACTGTTTTTT
abundance: NA; j_gene: TRBJ1-1; d_gene: TRBD1; v_gene: TRBV9; CDR3aa: CASSVVGGNFNTEAFF; CDR3nt: TGTGCCAGCAGCGTAGTAGGGGGCAACTTTAACACTGAAGCTTTCTTT
abundance: NA; j_gene: TRBJ1-1; d_gene: NA; v_gene: TRBV10-3; CDR3aa: CAISVGGGNTEAFF; CDR3nt: TGTGCCATCAGTGTAGGGGGTGGAAACACTGAAGCTTTCTTT
abundance: many; j_gene: TRBJ1-4; d_gene: NA; v_gene: TRBV4-1; CDR3aa: CASSPRRGAAGEKLFF; CDR3nt: TGCGCCAGCAGCCCCCGGCGGGGGGCGGCAGGGGAAAAACTGTTTTTT
abundance: NA; j_gene: TRBJ1-2; d_gene: TRBD1; v_gene: TRBV28; CDR3aa: CASSFPGTGGPNGYTF; CDR3nt: TGTGCCAGCAGTTTCCCCGGGACAGGGGGCCCTAATGGCTACACCTTC
abundance: NA; j_gene: TRBJ1-1; d_gene: NA; v_gene: TRBV5-6; CDR3aa: CASSLVASRFDVNTEAFF; CDR3nt: TGTGCCAGCAGCTTGGTGGCTAGCCGATTCGATGTGAACACTGAAGCTTTCTTT
abundance: NA; j_gene: TRBJ2-1; d_gene: NA; v_gene: TRBV5-1; CDR3aa: CASSLNGGQNSYNEQFF; CDR3nt: TGCGCCAGCAGCTTGAACGGGGGGCAAAACTCCTACAATGAGCAGTTCTTC
abundance: NA; j_gene: TRBJ2-3; d_gene: TRBD1; v_gene: TRBV5-1; CDR3aa: CASSLVSGGGTDTQYF; CDR3nt: TGCGCCAGCAGCTTGGTGTCAGGGGGCGGGACAGATACGCAGTATTTT
abundance: NA; j_gene: TRBJ1-4; d_gene: TRBD1; v_gene: TRBV18; CDR3aa: CASSRGTGDEKLFF; CDR3nt: TGTGCCAGCTCACGGGGGACAGGGGATGAAAAACTGTTTTTT
abundance: NA; j_gene: TRBJ1-4; d_gene: NA; v_gene: TRBV24-1; CDR3aa: CATSDRQFEKLFF; CDR3nt: TGTGCCACCAGTGACCGACAGTTTGAAAAACTGTTTTTT
abundance: NA; j_gene: TRBJ2-7; d_gene: NA; v_gene: TRBV6-5; CDR3aa: CASSPSGYSSYEQYF; CDR3nt: TGTGCCAGCAGTCCCTCAGGGTATAGTTCCTACGAGCAGTACTTC
abundance: NA; j_gene: TRBJ1-2; d_gene: NA; v_gene: TRBV5-1; CDR3aa: CASSPKAGASGYTF; CDR3nt: TGCGCCAGCAGCCCCAAGGCGGGGGCTTCGGGCTACACCTTC
abundance: NA; j_gene: TRBJ2-1; d_gene: NA; v_gene: TRBV12-3/TRBV12-4; CDR3aa: CASSLGTDEQFF; CDR3nt: TGTGCCAGCAGTTTAGGGACAGATGAGCAGTTCTTC
abundance: few; j_gene: TRBJ1-6; d_gene: TRBD1; v_gene: TRBV6-5; CDR3aa: CASSIGTGVSTPLHF; CDR3nt: TGTGCCAGCAGTATAGGGACAGGGGTTTCAACACCCCTCCACTTT